A single sample gave rise to the 19 T cell receptor beta chains below, sequenced in a study of cytomegalovirus exposure and HLA in healthy donors. This table comes from immunoSEQ multiplex PCR, and its TCRdb copy is limited to in-frame clones, with some not included. The sample lists tens of thousands of clones, 94% occurring once. Sequenced: PBMCs. Receptor source: a man younger than 35 in good health and CMV-seropositive.

The chain joins TRBV11-2 to TRBJ2-2; 7 nucleotides line up with TRBD2. The CDR3 totals 16 residues. Trimming cost V 5 bases and J 0 bases; bases outside gene matches: 6. From germline, CDR1 is SGHAT and CDR2 FQNNGV. CDR3 sequence reads: CASSPTSDTNTGELFF. The CDR3 nucleotides read TGTGCCAGCAGCCCAACTAGCGACACGAACACCGGGGAGCTGTTTTTT.

The chain carries TRBV15 and TRBJ2-7, with a possible D match to TRBD2 (5 bases). Trimming cost V 5 bases and J 1 base, with 9 bases left between them. The CDR3 has 13 amino acids. The germline gives CDR1 LNHNV, CDR2 YYDKDF (reference sequence). CDR3 amino acids: CATSGGLSYEQYF. The DNA of the CDR3 is TGTGCCACCAGCGGAGGACTGTCCTACGAGCAGTACTTC.

The chain recombines TRBV7-9 with TRBJ2-7; D uncertain. Germline V gene lookup returns CDR1 SEHNR and CDR2 FQNEAQ (reference sequence). Trimming pared 2 bases from V and 5 bases from J, leaving 7 bases between. The CDR3 consists of 12 residues. DNA for the CDR3: TGTGCCAGCAGCTTATTGGTAGACGAGCAGTACTTC. Its translation is CASSLLVDEQYF.

V gene TRBV2 combines with J gene TRBJ2-1; possibly TRBD1 for D (5 bases). The CDR3 runs 12 residues. Trimming shortened V by 6 bases and J by 12 bases, and 15 bases separated the two germline ends. From germline, CDR1 is SNHLY and CDR2 FYNNEI. The CDR3 DNA follows: TGTGCCAGCAGCTTCGGACAAAAGGGGCAGTTCTTC. Protein: CASSFGQKGQFF.

The J gene is TRBJ2-2, the V gene TRBV19; D uncertain. Germline CDR1 and CDR2: LNHDA and SQIVND (reference sequence). There are 14 residues in the CDR3. With 3 bases removed from V and 6 bases from J, the gap between germline ends came to 11 bases. CDR3 amino acids: CASSMPHQSGELFF. Written as DNA, the CDR3 is TGTGCCAGTAGTATGCCCCACCAGTCCGGGGAGCTGTTTTTT.

This clone was seen a single time. The chain has TRBV5-1 and TRBJ2-7, with TRBD1 matching over 10 bases. Germline V gene sequence: CDR1 SGHRS, CDR2 YFSETQ. V dropped 4 bases and J dropped 2; count of bases not matched to a gene: 3. This CDR3 is built from 14 residues. This chain's CDR3 is CASSGGTGAYEQYF. DNA for the CDR3: TGCGCCAGCAGCGGCGGGACAGGGGCCTACGAGCAGTACTTC.

The rearrangement links TRBV6-1 to TRBJ2-2; a possible D gene is TRBD2 (6 bases). The CDR3 length is 14 residues. From germline, CDR1 is MNHNS and CDR2 SASEGT. V lost 8 bases, J lost 6 bases, and 16 bases lay in between. The CDR3 reads CASSREFVAGELFF. The DNA of the CDR3 is TGTGCCAGCTCGCGGGAATTCGTCGCCGGGGAGCTGTTTTTT.

The CDR3: CASSPTRGGGSTYEQYF. The CDR3 nucleotides are TGTGCCAGCTCACCCACTCGGGGGGGCGGATCTACCTACGAGCAGTACTTC. The chain recombines TRBV18 with TRBJ2-7, with 8 nucleotides matching TRBD2. Unmatched junction bases numbered 12, after V lost 3 bases and J lost 2 bases. This CDR3 is built from 17 residues. Germline values: CDR1 KGHSH, CDR2 LQKENI.

The chain joins TRBV5-1 to TRBJ1-3; TRBD1 is a possible D gene (6 bases). The CDR3 totals 15 residues. Germline loops: CDR1 SGHRS, CDR2 YFSETQ. V was pared by 5 bases and J by 3 bases, with 15 bases between. For the CDR3, the DNA is TGCGCCAGCAGGGCCACAGGGAACTTTGGAAACACCATATATTTT. It translates to CASRATGNFGNTIYF.

This CDR3 is CASSLLADEQYF. CDR3 sequence (DNA): TGTGCCAGCAGCTTACTAGCGGACGAGCAGTACTTC. This chain links TRBV6-6 with TRBJ2-7, with 8 bases lining up with TRBD2. V lost 6 bases, J lost 5 bases, and 3 bases stayed unmatched. The CDR3 length is 12 residues. The germline gives CDR1 MNHNY, CDR2 SVGAGI (reference sequence).

V is TRBV7-8 and J is TRBJ2-1, with 7 positions matching TRBD1. J lost 8 bases, V lost 5 bases, and 3 bases had no gene match. The CDR3 loop spans 12 amino acids. CDR1 and CDR2 (germline): SGHVS, FQNEAQ. The CDR3 region has the DNA TGTGCCAGCAGCAGTGACAGGGATGAGCAGTTCTTC. This codes for CASSSDRDEQFF.

The rearrangement uses TRBV11-2 and TRBJ2-7, with D possibly TRBD2 on 5 matching bases. CDR1 SGHAT and CDR2 FQNNGV come from the germline V gene. This CDR3 is 16 amino acids long. The ends were cut back, 5 bases at V and 4 bases at J, with 21 bases in the middle. The CDR3 region is CASSPIARRGRYEQYF. Here the CDR3 DNA reads TGTGCCAGCAGCCCAATAGCGCGTCGAGGGCGATACGAGCAGTACTTC.

The chain is built from TRBV2 and TRBJ2-5; D is possibly TRBD2 (7 bases). The CDR3 extends over 14 amino acids. CDR1 is SNHLY and CDR2 is FYNNEI in the germline V gene. V was cut by 8 bases and J by 0 bases, with 13 bases left in between. The CDR3 sequence: CASPGEGDQETQYF. CDR3 bases: TGTGCCAGCCCGGGGGAGGGGGACCAAGAGACCCAGTACTTC. Based on the CDR3 plus reference TRBV2 and TRBJ2-5, the full variable domain is EPEVTQTPSHQVTQMGQEVILRCVPISNHLYFYWYRQILGQKVEFLVSFYNNEISEKSEIFDDQFSVERPDGSNFTLKIRSTKLEDSAMYFCASPGEGDQETQYFGPGTRLLVL.

This CDR3 reads CASSLLGTGGSYSYEQYF. In DNA, the CDR3 is TGTGCCAGCAGTTTATTAGGGACAGGGGGCTCTTACTCCTACGAGCAGTACTTC. This rearrangement joins TRBV28 to TRBJ2-7; 12 bases align to TRBD1. Looked up from germline, CDR1 is MDHEN and CDR2 is SYDVKM. Unmatched junction bases numbered 7, after V lost 1 base and J lost 0 bases. The CDR3 extends over 18 amino acids.

The chain links TRBV6-1 to TRBJ1-1; D is perhaps TRBD1 (6 bases). CDR1 is MNHNS, CDR2 SASEGT, per germline. This CDR3 spans 14 amino acids. Trimming pared 4 bases from V and 6 bases from J, leaving 15 bases between. CDR3 amino acids: CASSVDRLVAEAFF. The CDR3 bases are TGTGCCAGCAGTGTGGACAGATTGGTGGCTGAAGCTTTCTTT.

The rearrangement joins TRBV28 to TRBJ1-4, with D perhaps matching TRBD1 (5 bases). V was cut by 6 bases and J by 6 bases, with 14 bases left in between. From germline, CDR1 is MDHEN and CDR2 SYDVKM. This CDR3 is built from 14 residues. CDR3 nucleotides: TGTGCCAGCAGGCCATCGCGGGGGGATGAAAAACTGTTTTTT. This translates into CASRPSRGDEKLFF.

The rearrangement uses TRBV5-1 and TRBJ2-5; TRBD2 agrees at 7 bases. Trimming removed 4 bases from V and 1 base from J; junction bases left unmatched: 10. Germline V lookup: CDR1 SGHRS, CDR2 YFSETQ. The CDR3 is 16 amino acids. The CDR3, as DNA: TGCGCCAGCAGCCGCTATTCTAGCGGCCCCCAAGAGACCCAGTACTTC. As protein: CASSRYSSGPQETQYF.

The chain couples TRBV5-1 to TRBJ1-1, with D maybe TRBD1 (6 bases). Trimming left V 0 bases short and J 0 bases short, with 9 bases between. The CDR3 is 15 amino acids. Per the germline V gene, CDR1 is SGHRS and CDR2 is YFSETQ. CDR3 loop: CASSLDSGVNTEAFF. The CDR3 DNA is TGCGCCAGCAGCTTGGATTCAGGGGTGAACACTGAAGCTTTCTTT.

The CDR3 DNA is TGTGCCAGCAGCCGCGGGACTAGCGTCATGAATGAGCAGTTCTTC. Protein product: CASSRGTSVMNEQFF. The rearrangement links TRBV5-4 to TRBJ2-1; 10 bases map to TRBD2. From germline, CDR1 is SGHNT and CDR2 YYREEE (reference sequence). There are 15 residues in the CDR3. The J segment lost 7 bases and the V segment lost 4 bases, leaving 8 bases of the junction unmatched.